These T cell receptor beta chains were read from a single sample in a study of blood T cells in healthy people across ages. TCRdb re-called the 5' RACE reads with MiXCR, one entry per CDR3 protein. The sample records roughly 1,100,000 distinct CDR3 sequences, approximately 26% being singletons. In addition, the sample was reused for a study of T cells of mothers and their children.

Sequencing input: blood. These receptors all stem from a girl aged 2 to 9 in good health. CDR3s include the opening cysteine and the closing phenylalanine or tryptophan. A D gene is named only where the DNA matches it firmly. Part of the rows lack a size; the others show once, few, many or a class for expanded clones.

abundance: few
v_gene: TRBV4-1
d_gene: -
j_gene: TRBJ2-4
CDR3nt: TGCGCCAGCAGGTCCTGGAGGGGCCAGGGCAAGTCGAGCATTCAGTACTTC
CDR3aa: CASRSWRGQGKSSIQYF

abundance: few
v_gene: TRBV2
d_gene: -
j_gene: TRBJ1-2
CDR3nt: TGTGCCAGCAACTCCGACTCCGCTAACTATGGCTACACCTTC
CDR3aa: CASNSDSANYGYTF

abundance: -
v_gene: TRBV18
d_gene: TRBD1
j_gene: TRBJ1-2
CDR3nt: TGTGCCAGCTCACCTGTTGGGGACAGGGGGATTTTGGATGGCTACACCTTC
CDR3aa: CASSPVGDRGILDGYTF

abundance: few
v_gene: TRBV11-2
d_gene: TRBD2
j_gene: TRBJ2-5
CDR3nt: TGTGCCAGCAGCTCCTTCCGGAGCGGGGGAGAAGAGACCCAGTACTTC
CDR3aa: CASSSFRSGGEETQYF

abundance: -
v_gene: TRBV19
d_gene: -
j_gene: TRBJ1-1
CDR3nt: TGTGCCAGTAGTATAGATCCTGAGGGGAACACTGAAGCTTTCTTT
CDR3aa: CASSIDPEGNTEAFF

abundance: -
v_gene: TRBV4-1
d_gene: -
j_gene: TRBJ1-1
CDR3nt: TGCGCCAGCAGCCATAATACAGGGTTGAACACTGAAGCTTTCTTT
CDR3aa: CASSHNTGLNTEAFF

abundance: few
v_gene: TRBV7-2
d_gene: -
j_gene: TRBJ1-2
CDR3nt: TGTGCCAGCAGCTTAGCGGGGGGGCGCTCTGTTGGCTACACCTTC
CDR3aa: CASSLAGGRSVGYTF

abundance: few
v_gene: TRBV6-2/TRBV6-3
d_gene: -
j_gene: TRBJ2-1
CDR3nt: TGTGCCAGCAGTCCGACAGGATTTGTAATGAATGAGCAGTTCTTC
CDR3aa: CASSPTGFVMNEQFF

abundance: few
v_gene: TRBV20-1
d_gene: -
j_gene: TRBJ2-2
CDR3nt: TGCAGTGCTCGAAGACTCGGGGAAAACACCGGGGAGCTGTTTTTT
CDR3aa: CSARRLGENTGELFF

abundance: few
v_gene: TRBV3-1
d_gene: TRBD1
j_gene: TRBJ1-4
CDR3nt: TGTGCCAGCAGCCAAGTCAACAGGGTACAGGGGGAAAAACTGTTTTTT
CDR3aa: CASSQVNRVQGEKLFF

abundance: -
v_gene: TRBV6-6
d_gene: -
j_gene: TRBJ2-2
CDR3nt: TGTGCCAGCAGTTATGACTTCGGAGACGGGGAGCTGTTTTTT
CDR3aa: CASSYDFGDGELFF

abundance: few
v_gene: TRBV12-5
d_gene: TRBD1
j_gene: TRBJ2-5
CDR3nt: TGTGCTAGTGGTTTGGTTCGAGGACAGGTGCTACAAGAGACCCAGTACTTC
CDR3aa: CASGLVRGQVLQETQYF

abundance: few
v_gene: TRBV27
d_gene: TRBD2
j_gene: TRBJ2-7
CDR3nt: TGTGCCAGCAGCCCTAGCGGGACTACCTACGAGCAGTACTTC
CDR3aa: CASSPSGTTYEQYF

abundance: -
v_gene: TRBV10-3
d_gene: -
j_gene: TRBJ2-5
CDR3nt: TGTGCCATCAGTCCTAGGTCCGGGGATGAGACCCAGTACTTC
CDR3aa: CAISPRSGDETQYF

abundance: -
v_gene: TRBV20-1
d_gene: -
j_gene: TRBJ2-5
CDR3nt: TGCAGTGCCCTGGACCCTGTACTTGGCGGGGAGACCCAGTACTTC
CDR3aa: CSALDPVLGGETQYF

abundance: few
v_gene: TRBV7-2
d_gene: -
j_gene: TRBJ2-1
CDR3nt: TGTGCCAGCAGCTTAGAAGGACTCCCTAGGGATGAGCAGTTCTTC
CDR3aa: CASSLEGLPRDEQFF

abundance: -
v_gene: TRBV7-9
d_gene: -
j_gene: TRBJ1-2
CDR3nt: TGTGCCCTACCGCGGGCCTACTATGGCTACACCTTC
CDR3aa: CALPRAYYGYTF

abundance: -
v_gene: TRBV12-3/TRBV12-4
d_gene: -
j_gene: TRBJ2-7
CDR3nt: TGTGCCAGCAGTTTGGGGGACGCCTTGTACGAGCAGTACTTC
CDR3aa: CASSLGDALYEQYF

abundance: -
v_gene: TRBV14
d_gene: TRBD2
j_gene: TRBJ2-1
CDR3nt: TGTGCCAGCAGCCAAGGATCGACTAGCTCTTCCCTGTGGTCCTACAATGAGCAGTTCTTC
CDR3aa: CASSQGSTSSSLWSYNEQFF

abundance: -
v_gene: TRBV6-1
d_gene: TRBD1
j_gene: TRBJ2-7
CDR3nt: TGTGCCAGCAGTGAGTGGGACAGAGCCTACGAGCAGTACTTC
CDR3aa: CASSEWDRAYEQYF

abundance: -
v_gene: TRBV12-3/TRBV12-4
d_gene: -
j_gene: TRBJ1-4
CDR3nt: TGTGCCAGCCCGGAAGACGGAGAAGAAAAACTGTTTTTT
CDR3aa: CASPEDGEEKLFF

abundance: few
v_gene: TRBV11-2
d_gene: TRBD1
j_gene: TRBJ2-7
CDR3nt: TGTGCCAGCAGCTTAGGCGGGACAGGGGTGAGCTACGAGCAGTACTTC
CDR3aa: CASSLGGTGVSYEQYF

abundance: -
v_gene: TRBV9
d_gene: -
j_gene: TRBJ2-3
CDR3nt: TGTGCCAGCAGCGATGGGACGGCGAGCACAGATACGCAGTATTTT
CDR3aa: CASSDGTASTDTQYF

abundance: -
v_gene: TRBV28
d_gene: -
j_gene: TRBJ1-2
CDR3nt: TGTGCCAGCGCCCAGGAATATGGCTACACCTTC
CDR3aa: CASAQEYGYTF

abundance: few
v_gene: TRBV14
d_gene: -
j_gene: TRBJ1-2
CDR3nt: TGTGCCAGCAGCCCTTTGACCCTATCGGGCGGCTACACCTTC
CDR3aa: CASSPLTLSGGYTF

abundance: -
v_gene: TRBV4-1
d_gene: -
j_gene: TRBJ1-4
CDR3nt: TGCGCCAGCAGCCAAACGGGGCAGCTAAATGAGAAACTGTTTTTT
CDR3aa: CASSQTGQLNEKLFF

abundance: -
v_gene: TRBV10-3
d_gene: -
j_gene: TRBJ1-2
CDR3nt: TGTGCCATCAGCGCGGACAGAGCCTATGGCTACACCTTC
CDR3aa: CAISADRAYGYTF

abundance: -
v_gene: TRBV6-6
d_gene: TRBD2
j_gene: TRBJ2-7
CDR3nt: TGTGCCAGCAGTTCCGATCCCTCGGGACTAAGGGACGAGCAGTACTTC
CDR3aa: CASSSDPSGLRDEQYF

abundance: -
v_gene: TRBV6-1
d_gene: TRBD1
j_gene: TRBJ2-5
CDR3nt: TGTGCCAGCATCCCGGGACAGGGGCAAGAGACCCAGTACTTC
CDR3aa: CASIPGQGQETQYF